Detailed here is one T cell receptor (beta chain). What it binds is not known. Metastatic or locally advanced urothelial carcinoma was present in the patients. Using immunoSEQ multiplex PCR, the repertoire was profiled, and TCRdb retains in-frame clones only, with some absent. The data contain some 97,000 clones, about nine tenths of them singletons. This record belongs to a study of PD-L1 blockade in urothelial cancer. Study overall: Atezolizumab (1,200 mg intravenously every 3 weeks) began in 2014 for patients. A median of roughly 140,000 T cells was found in the blood samples. Study-wide results and limits: At 3 weeks on treatment, tumor-associated clones expanded more with durable benefit.

V was trimmed by 0 bases and J by 6 bases, leaving 9 bases between them. Germline-derived CDR1 and CDR2 are SGHVS and FQNEAQ. There are 14 residues in the CDR3. This clonotype originated in a woman of 80 years or more with urothelial cancer. The source was PBMCs, collected around atezolizumab (anti-PD-L1) treatment. The chain is built from TRBV7-8 and TRBJ2-1; tentative D call: TRBD2 (5 bases). CDR3 in amino acids: CASSLAGRLNEQFF. The CDR3 region has the DNA TGTGCCAGCAGCTTAGCGGGGAGACTCAATGAGCAGTTCTTC.